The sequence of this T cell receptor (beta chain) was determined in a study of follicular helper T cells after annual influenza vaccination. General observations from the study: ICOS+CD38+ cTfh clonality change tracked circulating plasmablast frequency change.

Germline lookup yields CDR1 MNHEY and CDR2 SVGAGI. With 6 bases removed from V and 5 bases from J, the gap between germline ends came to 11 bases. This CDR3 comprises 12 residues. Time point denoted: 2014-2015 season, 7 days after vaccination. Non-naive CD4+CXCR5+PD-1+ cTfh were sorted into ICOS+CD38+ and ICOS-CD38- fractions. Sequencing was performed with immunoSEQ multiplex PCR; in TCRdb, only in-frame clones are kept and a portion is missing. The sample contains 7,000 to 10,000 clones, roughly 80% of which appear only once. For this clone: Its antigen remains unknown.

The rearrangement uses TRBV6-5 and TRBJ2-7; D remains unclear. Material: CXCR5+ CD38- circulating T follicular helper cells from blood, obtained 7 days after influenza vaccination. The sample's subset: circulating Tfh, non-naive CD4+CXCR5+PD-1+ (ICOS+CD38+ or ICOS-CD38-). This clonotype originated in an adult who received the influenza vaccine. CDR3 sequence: CASRQGWNEQYF. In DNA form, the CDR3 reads TGTGCCAGCAGACAAGGTTGGAACGAGCAGTACTTC.